Below, 30 T cell receptor beta chains from the same sample are listed, as sequenced in a study of OX40 agonist ivuxolimab in advanced cancers. The protocol was immunoSEQ multiplex PCR, while the TCRdb copy is restricted to in-frame clones and leaves out a portion. Of approximately 22,000 clones in the sample, 70% to 90% are singletons; the top ten hold over 30%. Sample: CD4+ or CD8+ T cells sorted from blood, taken in a trial of the OX40 agonist ivuxolimab. Receptors were obtained from an adult with an advanced solid tumor such as melanoma, head and neck, liver or kidney cancer.

The chain joins TRBV9 to TRBJ2-4; TRBD2 is a possible D gene (6 bases). Germline assignment: CDR1 SGDLS and CDR2 YYNGEE. The CDR3 sequence is 20 residues long. Trimming took off 7 bases at V and 0 bases at J, with 29 bases between the two ends. The CDR3 coding sequence is TGTGCCAGCTCTACAACCCCGGGAGACGACATACTTCTAGCCAAAAACATTCAGTACTTC. Amino acids: CASSTTPGDDILLAKNIQYF.

The V gene is TRBV6-6, the J gene TRBJ2-1; the D gene could be TRBD1 or TRBD2 (5 bases each). The CDR3 is 15 residues long. The V gene lost 7 bases and the J gene lost 4 bases, with 17 bases spanning the gap. Germline V gene sequence: CDR1 MNHNY, CDR2 SVGAGI (reference sequence). CDR3 nucleotide sequence: TGTGCCAGCACGAGCTACCCGGGGCCATACAATGAGCAGTTCTTC. Translation gives CASTSYPGPYNEQFF.

In its sample, this clone was seen a few times. This chain uses TRBV7-6 with TRBJ2-4, with 9 bases that match TRBD2. After removal of 4 bases from V and 3 bases from J, the junction contained 10 bases not matched to a gene. The germline V gene encodes CDR1 SGHVS and CDR2 FNYEAQ. The CDR3 length is 17 residues. The CDR3 bases are TGTGCCAGCAGCTCGCTAGCGGGAAATTGGGACAAAAACATTCAGTACTTC. Its translation: CASSSLAGNWDKNIQYF.

The CDR3 is CASSQDYLNEQFF. The CDR3 DNA follows: TGCGCCAGCAGCCAAGACTACCTCAATGAGCAGTTCTTC. The chain has TRBV1 and TRBJ2-1; the D segment call TRBD2 is taken from the table without a DNA check. TRBV1 is a pseudogene. The CDR3 covers 13 residues.

This clone was recorded only once. J is TRBJ2-7 and V is TRBV11-2; D unclear. The CDR3 sequence is 13 residues long. Trimming took off 7 bases at V and 2 bases at J, with 12 bases between the two ends. CDR1 SGHAT and CDR2 FQNNGV come from the germline V gene. The CDR3 bases are TGTGCCAGCAACAAGGGAAACCCCTACGAGCAGTACTTC. It is translated as CASNKGNPYEQYF.

The V call is TRBV27, the J call TRBJ1-6; possible D gene TRBD1, 5 bases. The V gene's germline CDR1 is MNHEY and CDR2 SMNVEV (reference sequence). The CDR3 has 14 amino acids. Trimming took off 5 bases at V and 4 bases at J, with 9 bases between the two ends. The CDR3 region is CASSQTAYNSPLHF. The DNA of the CDR3 is TGTGCCAGCAGTCAGACAGCTTATAATTCACCCCTCCACTTT.

The rearrangement uses TRBV6-5 and TRBJ1-1; maybe TRBD1 (5 bases). CDR3 length equals 13 residues. Trimming left V 7 bases short and J 3 bases short, with 12 bases between. Per the germline V gene, CDR1 is MNHEY and CDR2 is SVGAGI. The CDR3 region is CASTRWGHTEAFF. CDR3 coding DNA: TGTGCCAGCACCAGATGGGGCCACACTGAAGCTTTCTTT.

This sequence joins TRBV7-9 and TRBJ1-2; the D gene is possibly TRBD1 (6 bases). CDR3 size: 15 residues. Germline CDR1 is SEHNR and CDR2 is FQNEAQ (reference sequence). The ends were cut back, 1 base at V and 4 bases at J, with 13 bases in the middle. For the CDR3, the DNA is TGTGCCAGCAGCTTAGTTAACGAGGGGGGCTATGGCTACACCTTC. Amino acid sequence: CASSLVNEGGYGYTF.

The rearrangement joins TRBV5-1 to TRBJ1-1; D might be TRBD1 (5 bases). The CDR3 extends over 13 amino acids. The germline V and J ends were trimmed by 2 bases and 6 bases, with 11 bases remaining between them. CDR1 and CDR2 (germline): SGHRS, YFSETQ. CDR3 bases: TGCGCCAGCAGCTTACTTCCGACAGCTGAAGCTTTCTTT. The encoded protein is CASSLLPTAEAFF. Full variable domain (remainder filled in from reference TRBV5-1 and TRBJ1-1): KAGVTQTPRYLIKTRGQQVTLSCSPISGHRSVSWYQQTPGQGLQFLFEYFSETQRNKGNFPGRFSGRQFSNSRSEMNVSTLELGDSALYLCASSLLPTAEAFFGQGTRLTVV.

The chain recombines TRBV18 with TRBJ1-1, with D unresolved. V was shortened by 6 bases and J by 3 bases, with 8 bases between the two germline ends. CDR3 length: 12 residues. CDR1 and CDR2 (germline): KGHSH, LQKENI. The chain's CDR3 is CASSNSYTEAFF. The CDR3 DNA reads TGTGCCAGCTCGAACAGTTACACTGAAGCTTTCTTT.

The chain uses TRBV10-2 and TRBJ2-7; D is possibly TRBD2 (6 bases). The CDR3 is 14 residues long. V shed 5 bases and J shed 2 bases, with 13 bases lying between them. Germline CDR1 WSHSY, CDR2 SAAADI. Written as DNA, the CDR3 is TGCGCCAGCAGTAATCGGGACTCCACCTACGAGCAGTACTTC. It is translated as CASSNRDSTYEQYF.

This chain links TRBV19 with TRBJ2-2; D is unclear. CDR3 length equals 14 residues. V lost 3 bases and J lost 1, with 6 bases in between. CDR1 and CDR2 (germline): LNHDA, SQIVND (reference sequence). The CDR3 spells CASSIYKNTGELFF. The DNA of the CDR3 is TGTGCCAGTAGTATTTACAAGAACACCGGGGAGCTGTTTTTT.

Points on this clone: A far larger clone differs by one base, so this is likely a read error. Within the sample, other DNA sequences also encode this same CDR3. V is TRBV4-1 and J is TRBJ2-1; D not certain. The CDR3 covers 13 residues. V was pared by 0 bases and J by 5 bases, with 5 bases between. Germline CDR1 reads MGHRA; CDR2 reads YSYEKL. The CDR3 coding sequence is TGCGCCAGCAGCCAAGACTACAACAATGAGCAGTTCTTC. This sequence encodes CASSQDYNNEQFF.

The chain couples TRBV19 to TRBJ2-5; possible D gene TRBD2, 6 bases. The CDR3 is 13 residues long. CDR1 LNHDA and CDR2 SQIVND come from the germline V gene (reference sequence). The germline V and J ends were trimmed by 6 bases and 2 bases, with 10 bases remaining between them. CDR3 DNA: TGTGCCAGTAGCCTGACTAGTCAAGAGACCCAGTACTTC. Its protein is CASSLTSQETQYF.

This clone was observed once. V usage is TRBV7-9 and J usage is TRBJ2-7; D may correspond to TRBD1 or TRBD2 (5 bases each). The CDR3 extends over 12 amino acids. The germline V gene encodes CDR1 SEHNR and CDR2 FQNEAQ (reference sequence). Between the trimmed V and J ends, which lost 5 bases and 5 bases, there was a span of 10 bases. The CDR3 sequence: CASSLLGDEQYF. The CDR3 nucleotides are TGTGCCAGCAGCCTTTTGGGGGACGAGCAGTACTTC. Supplemented by reference TRBV7-9 and TRBJ2-7, the full variable domain reads DTGVSQNPRHKITKRGQNVTFRCDPISEHNRLYWYRQTLGQGPEFLTYFQNEAQLEKSRLLSDRFSAERPKGSFSTLEIQRTEQGDSAMYLCASSLLGDEQYFGPGTRLTVT.

The chain is built from TRBV5-6 and TRBJ2-2; D is perhaps TRBD2 (6 bases). The germline V gene encodes CDR1 SGHDT and CDR2 YYEEEE. Trimming left V 3 bases short and J 3 bases short, with 21 bases between. There are 18 residues in the CDR3. This CDR3 reads CASSSMVRDLVYTGELFF. As DNA, the CDR3 is TGTGCCAGCAGCTCCATGGTGCGGGATCTTGTATACACCGGGGAGCTGTTTTTT.

The rearrangement links TRBV15 to TRBJ2-2; perhaps TRBD1 as D (7 bases). The V gene's germline CDR1 is LNHNV and CDR2 YYDKDF (reference sequence). V lost 5 bases to trimming and J lost 6 bases, with 22 bases between them. This CDR3 is 17 amino acids long. CDR3 sequence (DNA): TGTGCCACCAGCCCCCGTTACGCAGGGGGGCGTCCCGGGGAGCTGTTTTTT. Amino acids: CATSPRYAGGRPGELFF.

A single count supports this clone. J is TRBJ2-2 and V is TRBV2; TRBD2 matches at 10 bases. Germline V gene sequence: CDR1 SNHLY, CDR2 FYNNEI. Trimming took 6 bases from V and 4 from J; bases not matched to a gene: 2. This CDR3 spans 14 amino acids. The CDR3 sequence: CASRSGGATGELFF. The CDR3 DNA reads TGTGCCAGCAGGAGCGGGGGGGCCACCGGGGAGCTGTTTTTT.

CDR3 residues: CASSQDFYNAPFF. CDR3 DNA: TGCGCCAGCAGCCAAGACTTCTACAATGCGCCGTTCTTC. This chain joins TRBV4-1 and TRBJ2-1; the D is unclear. Germline V gene lookup returns CDR1 MGHRA and CDR2 YSYEKL. Between the trimmed V and J ends, which lost 0 bases and 15 bases, there was a span of 15 bases. CDR3 length: 13 amino acids.

V and J are TRBV9 and TRBJ2-7, with no clear D. V was clipped by 2 bases and J by 4 bases, with 10 bases between them. The CDR3 loop spans 13 amino acids. From germline, CDR1 is SGDLS and CDR2 YYNGEE. The CDR3 DNA sequence: TGTGCCAGCAGCGTGACGGACGGGTACGAGCAGTACTTC. This gives the protein CASSVTDGYEQYF.

A single count supports this clone. V is TRBV29-1 and J is TRBJ2-7; D is ambiguous. The CDR3 runs to 14 residues. V lost 6 bases to trimming and J lost 1 base, with 16 bases between them. Germline V CDR1 and CDR2: SQVTM, ANQGSEA. CDR3 nucleotides: TGCAGCGTATCAAACTCAGGCTTATCCTACGAGCAGTACTTC. This encodes CSVSNSGLSYEQYF.

The chain uses TRBV29-1 and TRBJ1-3, with D unclear. Looked up from germline, CDR1 is SQVTM and CDR2 is ANQGSEA. This CDR3 comprises 13 residues. Deletions cut 7 bases from V and 0 bases from J, with 10 bases between. The CDR3 region has the DNA TGCAGCGGCCGCGCGAGCTCTGGAAACACCATATATTTT. This translates into CSGRASSGNTIYF.

This clone was seen more than once but under ten times. CDR3 DNA sequence: TGCGCCAGCAGCCAAGTGTCTACGAGCAATCAGCCCCAGCATTTT. Its translation: CASSQVSTSNQPQHF. This chain connects TRBV4-1 to TRBJ1-5; D is undetermined. Trimming took 1 base from V and 1 from J, leaving 8 bases between them. This CDR3 is 15 amino acids long. In germline, CDR1 is MGHRA, CDR2 YSYEKL.

The chain is built from TRBV10-2 and TRBJ2-3, with D possibly matching TRBD2 (5 bases). The CDR3 is 16 residues long. Germline V gives CDR1 WSHSY, CDR2 SAAADI. Trimming left V 1 base short and J 0 bases short, with 11 bases between. The CDR3 loop is CASSELRVQSTDTQYF. CDR3 DNA: TGCGCCAGCAGTGAGTTGCGGGTCCAAAGCACAGATACGCAGTATTTT.

V and J are TRBV11-2 and TRBJ2-3, with TRBD2 matching 8 bases. V was clipped by 5 bases and J by 0 bases; unmatched bases: 4. CDR3 length equals 15 residues. Germline CDR1 SGHAT, CDR2 FQNNGV. CDR3 nucleotide sequence: TGTGCCAGCAGCAGACTAGCGTCTAGCACAGATACGCAGTATTTT. Translation gives CASSRLASSTDTQYF.

The rearrangement joins TRBV6-5 to TRBJ1-5; D might be TRBD1 (6 bases). V was clipped by 6 bases and J by 3 bases, with 15 bases between them. The CDR3 loop spans 15 amino acids. Germline loops: CDR1 MNHEY, CDR2 SVGAGI. CDR3 in amino acids: CASSRGQNPNQPQHF. CDR3 sequence (DNA): TGTGCCAGCAGCCGCGGACAGAACCCCAATCAGCCCCAGCATTTT.

V usage is TRBV30 and J usage is TRBJ2-1; the D gene could be TRBD1 or TRBD2 (5 bases each). Trimming left V 8 bases short and J 1 base short, with 15 bases between. This CDR3 comprises 14 residues. Looked up from germline, CDR1 is GTSNPN and CDR2 is SVGIG (reference sequence). The CDR3 DNA is TGTGCCGGGACCCGAGAGAGATCCTACAATGAGCAGTTCTTC. Translated: CAGTRERSYNEQFF.

The chain carries TRBV10-1 and TRBJ2-3; D call uncertain. This CDR3 is built from 14 residues. Trimming removed 4 bases at V and 1 base at J, with 9 bases between. The germline V gene encodes CDR1 WNHNN and CDR2 SYGVQD (reference sequence). CDR3 in DNA: TGCGCCAGCAGTGTCCTGGGCGGCACAGATACGCAGTATTTT. Translating gives CASSVLGGTDTQYF.

The chain recombines TRBV4-1 with TRBJ2-7; unclear D gene. Trimming cost V 3 bases and J 2 bases, with 8 bases left between them. The CDR3 runs to 13 residues. Germline values: CDR1 MGHRA, CDR2 YSYEKL. CDR3 region: CASSQGQAYEQYF. CDR3 coding DNA: TGCGCCAGCAGCCAGGGTCAGGCCTACGAGCAGTACTTC.

The chain uses TRBV18 and TRBJ2-5; 9 bases fit TRBD1. The trim removed 5 bases at V and 6 bases at J, leaving 10 bases unmatched. The germline V gene has CDR1 KGHSH and CDR2 LQKENI. The CDR3 totals 15 residues. The CDR3 DNA is TGTGCCAGCTCAGCCGGGACAGGGAATGAGAAGACCCAGTACTTC. Its protein is CASSAGTGNEKTQYF.